A selection of T cell receptor beta chains follows, all from one sample in a study of Ad26.COV2.S vaccination and SARS-CoV-2 variants. Profiled with immunoSEQ multiplex PCR; TCRdb holds only in-frame clones, not every one. The sample includes about 350,000 clones, more than 75% of them seen just once. The source material was peripheral blood, sampled in a trial of Ad26.COV2.S vaccine versus placebo. Every receptor here comes from a person between 18 and 59 years old who received the Ad26.COV2.S COVID-19 vaccine or a placebo. Both conserved end residues are part of each CDR3. Each record gives: D gene, clone size, CDR3 length, V gene, J gene, CDR3 DNA, CDR3 protein. The D gene is left open where the match is weak. Size is stated for part of the rows, as once, few or many counts, or as a class when the clone is expanded.

-,-,14,TRBV9,TRBJ2-2,TGTGCCAGCAGCGTAGGCGGCTTTTCCGGGGAGCTGTTTTTT,CASSVGGFSGELFF
-,-,17,TRBV7-8,TRBJ2-4,TGTGCCAGCAGCTTACCTACCTACCGTAGGAGAGAAAACATTCAGTACTTC,CASSLPTYRRRENIQYF
TRBD1,-,14,TRBV27,TRBJ2-7,TGTGCCAGCAGTAGGGGACAGGGGAGGTACGAGCAGTACTTC,CASSRGQGRYEQYF
-,-,13,TRBV9,TRBJ2-1,TGTGCCAGCAGCGTAGCTCGGAGTGGTGAGCAGTTCTTC,CASSVARSGEQFF
-,-,13,TRBV4-1,TRBJ1-4,TGCGCCAGCAGCCAAGTCCAGTCCGAAAAACTGTTTTTT,CASSQVQSEKLFF
TRBD1,-,15,TRBV11-2,TRBJ2-7,TGTGCCAGCAGCTTCGTAGGGGGCGGCCCGATCGAGCAGTACTTC,CASSFVGGGPIEQYF
-,-,15,TRBV24-1,TRBJ2-3,TGTGCCACCAGTGATCCGCGACAGGCTTCAGATACGCAGTATTTT,CATSDPRQASDTQYF
-,once,17,TRBV27,TRBJ1-5,TGTGCCAGCAGCCTAAAGGCCCTCCACAGGGAGAATCAGCCCCAGCATTTT,CASSLKALHRENQPQHF
-,-,18,TRBV5-5,TRBJ2-1,TGTGCCAGCAGCGGGGGATGGGCGGGACCGAGCTCCTACAATGAGCAGTTCTTC,CASSGGWAGPSSYNEQFF
TRBD2,-,14,TRBV7-9,TRBJ2-1,TGTGCCAGCAGCCCCGGACTAGCGGTGAATGAGCAGTTCTTC,CASSPGLAVNEQFF
TRBD1,-,16,TRBV19,TRBJ1-4,TGTGCCAGTAGGATGATTAAGACAGGGGAGCGAGAAAAACTGTTTTTT,CASRMIKTGEREKLFF
-,-,15,TRBV7-8,TRBJ1-3,TGTGCCAGCAGCAGGCCCCGGCTATCTGGAAACACCATATATTTT,CASSRPRLSGNTIYF
-,-,15,TRBV7-9,TRBJ1-4,TGTGCCAGCAGCCCGACGGGAGGGCCGAATGAAAAACTGTTTTTT,CASSPTGGPNEKLFF
-,-,12,TRBV27,TRBJ1-5,TGTGCCAGCAGTTCCGGGGATCAGCCCCAGCATTTT,CASSSGDQPQHF
-,-,14,TRBV9,TRBJ2-1,TGTGCCAGCAGCGTAGATTTCGAATACAATGAGCAGTTCTTC,CASSVDFEYNEQFF